This T cell receptor (beta chain) was profiled in a study of blood T cell repertoires in COVID-19. Study details: Some COVID-19 samples were acute and others convalescent; all came from the United States, Italy and Spain.

The CDR3 totals 14 residues. The germline CDR1 and CDR2 sequences are SGDLS and YYNGEE. Trimming left V 0 bases short and J 2 bases short, with 9 bases between. In the source study's methods: Cell counts per sample came from amplifying reference gene primers. Some clones are missing from TCRdb's copy, which holds only in-frame ones; the method was immunoSEQ multiplex PCR. The V and J calls and clone size were taken over from that table, and D and trimming were inferred from the DNA. This table has about 180,000 clones, around 82% appearing once. The chain uses TRBV9 and TRBJ2-7; TRBD2 is a possible D gene (6 bases). This receptor was obtained from a woman older than 75 with active or convalescent COVID-19. The sample was peripheral blood. The DNA of the CDR3 is TGTGCCAGCAGCGTAGGCGGGGCCACCTACGAGCAGTACTTC. Translation: CASSVGGATYEQYF.